The following is a TCR beta chain sequence with its context. The antigen is undetermined. The record originates from a study of OX40 agonist ivuxolimab in advanced cancers. Study context: Partial responses were achieved by three patients: one hepatocellular carcinoma, two cutaneous melanoma. Study-wide points: CD4+ T cells averaged fewer expanded clones than CD8+ T cells.

Method: immunoSEQ multiplex PCR; TCRdb's copy keeps in-frame clones and lacks some. The sample shows around 100,000 clones, approximately 95% of them seen only once. The sequence was obtained from an adult with an advanced solid tumor such as melanoma, head and neck, liver or kidney cancer. The specimen was CD4+ or CD8+ T cells sorted from blood, collected in a trial of the OX40 agonist ivuxolimab.

The CDR3 DNA sequence: TGTGCCAGCAGTCCCAGGCTTGGGGTGAACACTGAAGCTTTCTTT. It codes for CASSPRLGVNTEAFF. V is TRBV27 and J is TRBJ1-1; D is undetermined. The CDR3 has 15 residues. Per the germline V gene, CDR1 is MNHEY and CDR2 is SMNVEV (reference sequence). V gave up 5 bases and J gave up 0 bases, with 13 bases separating them.